One sample yielded the 4 T cell receptor beta chains listed below, sequenced in a study of T cell responses to AZD1222 COVID-19 vaccine. Produced via immunoSEQ multiplex PCR; TCRdb's table is partial and in-frame only. The sample has roughly 160,000 clones, roughly 90% seen once; the top ten hold 4.3%. The sequencing here drew on peripheral blood, taken 28 days after the second AZD1222 dose. The receptors come from an adult who received the AZD1222 COVID-19 vaccine.

The chain carries TRBV6-5 and TRBJ1-6; D gene uncertain. Germline CDR1 is MNHEY and CDR2 is SVGAGI. The germline V and J ends were trimmed by 3 bases and 3 bases, with 12 bases remaining between them. CDR3 length: 16 amino acids. The CDR3 coding sequence is TGTGCCAGCAGTTATTCTTACACCAACTATAATTCACCCCTCCACTTT. This gives the protein CASSYSYTNYNSPLHF.

The chain is built from TRBV25-1 and TRBJ1-6; 7 bases are shared with TRBD1. The CDR3 has 17 residues. The V and J ends lost 6 bases and 6 bases, in that order; junction bases with no gene match: 14. Germline V gene sequence: CDR1 MGHDK, CDR2 SYGVNS. The CDR3 protein is CASSSGTVGDRNSPLHF. The CDR3 coding sequence is TGTGCCAGCAGCTCCGGGACAGTTGGAGATCGTAATTCACCCCTCCACTTT.

The J gene is TRBJ1-1, the V gene TRBV15, with 8 positions matching TRBD1. Trimming cost V 0 bases and J 7 bases; bases outside gene matches: 4. The CDR3 sequence is 14 residues long. CDR1 and CDR2 from the germline V gene are LNHNV and YYDKDF (reference sequence). The DNA of the CDR3 is TGTGCCACCAGCAGAGACAGGGGGCCAGGTGAAGCTTTCTTT. It yields the protein CATSRDRGPGEAFF.

The V call is TRBV5-6, the J call TRBJ1-5, with a weak D call TRBD1 (6 bases). Trimming took off 2 bases at V and 4 bases at J, with 22 bases between the two ends. CDR3 length equals 18 residues. Germline-derived CDR1 and CDR2 are SGHDT and YYEEEE. The CDR3, as DNA: TGTGCCAGCAGCTTCCGCGAAGGACAGCTCAAGGGGAATCAGCCCCAGCATTTT. Protein sequence: CASSFREGQLKGNQPQHF.